A selection of T cell receptor beta chains follows, all from one sample in a study of PD-L1 blockade in urothelial cancer. The method was immunoSEQ multiplex PCR; TCRdb's version includes in-frame clones alone and lacks a portion of them. The table has around 30,000 clones, 84% seen once; the top ten hold 2.5% to 3.5%. The sequencing used PBMCs, collected around atezolizumab (anti-PD-L1) treatment. Receptor source: a man between 65 and 85 years old with urothelial cancer. Both conserved end residues are part of each CDR3. D genes are given only for firm matches. Rows may omit the clone size; those that give it use once, few, many or a size class.

j_call	clone_size	d_call	v_call	cdr3_aa	cdr3_nt
TRBJ2-7	.	.	TRBV14	CASSQGGGSYEQYF	TGTGCCAGCAGCCAAGGGGGAGGCTCCTACGAGCAGTACTTC
TRBJ1-2	.	.	TRBV6-1	CASRWERTPTYGYTF	TGTGCCAGCAGATGGGAGCGGACTCCTACCTATGGCTACACCTTC
TRBJ1-1	.	.	TRBV29-1	CSVASAREAFF	TGCAGCGTTGCTTCCGCTAGGGAAGCTTTCTTT
TRBJ2-7	.	.	TRBV29-1	CSVLRKSSYEQYF	TGCAGCGTTCTCAGGAAAAGCTCCTACGAGCAGTACTTC
TRBJ2-1	.	TRBD2	TRBV7-3	CASSLIAGGLNEQFF	TGTGCCAGCAGCTTAATAGCGGGAGGGCTGAATGAGCAGTTCTTC
TRBJ2-1	once	.	TRBV7-3	CASSPTSSSYNEQFF	TGTGCCAGCAGCCCTACGTCAAGCTCCTACAATGAGCAGTTCTTC
TRBJ2-1	.	.	TRBV29-1	CSVDRNQDNEQFF	TGCAGCGTTGACAGGAACCAGGACAATGAGCAGTTCTTC
TRBJ2-3	once	TRBD2	TRBV9	CASSVGASGSTDTQYF	TGTGCCAGCAGCGTAGGGGCTAGCGGGAGCACAGATACGCAGTATTTT
TRBJ2-1	once	TRBD2	TRBV19	CASSIGWTRGNEQFF	TGTGCCAGTAGTATAGGGTGGACTAGGGGCAATGAGCAGTTCTTC
TRBJ2-5	.	.	TRBV18	CASSSGTFETQYF	TGTGCCAGCTCCTCCGGGACTTTTGAGACCCAGTACTTC
TRBJ2-7	.	TRBD1	TRBV30	CAWRSQGALSYEQYF	TGTGCCTGGAGGTCACAGGGGGCTCTTTCCTACGAGCAGTACTTC
TRBJ1-2	.	TRBD1	TRBV29-1	CSVGGTAF	TGCAGCGTTGGCGGGACAGCCTTC
TRBJ2-1	few	.	TRBV9	CASSPRGDLYPNEQFF	TGTGCCAGCAGCCCCAGGGGGGACCTATACCCCAATGAGCAGTTCTTC
TRBJ2-3	.	.	TRBV5-8	CASSLGRVELDTQYF	TGTGCCAGCAGCTTGGGCAGGGTGGAATTGGATACGCAGTATTTT
TRBJ2-2	once	TRBD2	TRBV28	CASSPTTMAGEVFF	TGTGCCAGCAGTCCAACCACAATGGCGGGAGAGGTGTTTTTT
TRBJ1-5	.	TRBD1	TRBV19	CASSIARGQNQPQHF	TGTGCCAGTAGTATCGCCAGGGGGCAAAATCAGCCCCAGCATTTT
TRBJ2-5	few	.	TRBV29-1	CSVEDPSGNQETQYF	TGCAGCGTTGAAGACCCCAGCGGAAACCAAGAGACCCAGTACTTC
TRBJ2-1	.	TRBD2	TRBV6-6	CASSRGTSGSYNEQFF	TGTGCCAGCAGCCGCGGGACTAGCGGGAGTTACAATGAGCAGTTCTTC
TRBJ1-2	.	TRBD1	TRBV7-2	CASSLAGGGDYGYTF	TGTGCCAGCAGCTTAGCTGGAGGGGGCGACTATGGCTACACCTTC
TRBJ2-7	few	.	TRBV28	CASSPSGGPYEQYF	TGTGCCAGCAGTCCCTCGGGCGGGCCTTACGAGCAGTACTTC
TRBJ1-2	.	TRBD1	TRBV6-5	CASRLRQGSGYTF	TGTGCCAGCAGGCTACGACAGGGGTCTGGCTACACCTTC
TRBJ1-1	.	.	TRBV5-1	CASSLMTGSASTEAFF	TGCGCCAGCAGCTTAATGACGGGTTCCGCAAGCACTGAAGCTTTCTTT
TRBJ1-2	.	.	TRBV28	CASKPDRPGGYTF	TGTGCCAGCAAACCCGACCGGCCGGGGGGCTACACCTTC
TRBJ1-3	.	.	TRBV14	CASSNQGNTIYF	TGTGCCAGCAGCAATCAGGGAAACACCATATATTTT
TRBJ1-1	.	.	TRBV7-8	CASSPSIRGGMNTEAFF	TGTGCCAGCAGCCCAAGTATTAGGGGGGGGATGAACACTGAAGCTTTCTTT
TRBJ2-3	.	TRBD1	TRBV6-5	CASRRGDRATDTQYF	TGTGCCAGCAGAAGGGGGGACAGGGCCACAGATACGCAGTATTTT
TRBJ1-1	.	.	TRBV5-6	CASSLRVMNTEAFF	TGTGCCAGCAGCTTGAGAGTGATGAACACTGAAGCTTTCTTT
TRBJ2-1	once	TRBD1	TRBV7-9	CASSFKRQGGFDEQFF	TGTGCCAGCAGCTTCAAGAGACAGGGGGGGTTCGATGAGCAGTTCTTC
TRBJ2-3	.	TRBD2	TRBV15	CATSSRTSGLDTQYF	TGTGCCACCAGCAGTCGGACTAGCGGCCTAGATACGCAGTATTTT
TRBJ1-5	.	.	TRBV10-3	CAISEGRESNQPQHF	TGTGCCATCAGTGAGGGGAGGGAGAGCAATCAGCCCCAGCATTTT
TRBJ2-1	.	.	TRBV27	CASTDLGGYNEQFF	TGTGCCAGCACTGACCTAGGAGGTTACAATGAGCAGTTCTTC
TRBJ1-2	.	.	TRBV11-3	CASSLTARGEGYTF	TGTGCCAGCAGCTTGACAGCGCGGGGGGAGGGCTACACCTTC
TRBJ2-1	few	.	TRBV7-8	CASSPSETGVSEQFF	TGTGCCAGCAGTCCCTCCGAGACTGGAGTGAGTGAGCAGTTCTTC
TRBJ2-7	.	TRBD1	TRBV5-1	CASSLDRDRGSYEQYF	TGCGCCAGCAGCCTAGATAGGGACAGGGGTTCCTACGAGCAGTACTTC
TRBJ2-1	.	.	TRBV9	CASSGGGPINEQFF	TGTGCCAGCAGCGGGGGGGGCCCGATAAATGAGCAGTTCTTC
TRBJ1-2	.	.	TRBV5-4	CASSLALPGGYGYTF	TGTGCCAGCAGCTTGGCCCTACCGGGGGGCTATGGCTACACCTTC
TRBJ1-2	.	.	TRBV18	CASSPSSGGLGGYTF	TGTGCCAGCTCACCATCCTCGGGGGGACTAGGAGGCTACACCTTC
TRBJ1-1	once	TRBD1	TRBV5-4	CASSLAAGGNTEAFF	TGTGCCAGCAGCTTGGCGGCAGGGGGGAACACTGAAGCTTTCTTT
TRBJ2-3	.	.	TRBV7-9	CASRHGGTDTQYF	TGTGCCAGCAGGCACGGGGGTACAGATACGCAGTATTTT
TRBJ1-6	few	TRBD1	TRBV14	CASSQHGTGVSPLHF	TGTGCCAGCAGCCAGCATGGGACAGGGGTTTCACCCCTCCACTTT
TRBJ2-4	.	TRBD1	TRBV28	CASSDDRDAISKNIQYF	TGTGCCAGCAGTGACGACAGGGACGCAATCTCCAAAAACATTCAGTACTTC
TRBJ1-2	.	.	TRBV5-1	CASSLDGGANYGYTF	TGCGCCAGCAGCTTGGATGGGGGCGCCAACTATGGCTACACCTTC
TRBJ2-1	.	.	TRBV7-3	CASSFLGTSLEQFF	TGTGCCAGCAGCTTTCTCGGGACTTCTCTTGAGCAGTTCTTC
TRBJ2-5	.	.	TRBV2	CASSRDTKETQYF	TGTGCCAGCAGTCGGGACACCAAAGAGACCCAGTACTTC
TRBJ2-2	.	.	TRBV9	CASSPDSNTGELFF	TGTGCCAGCAGCCCCGACTCAAACACCGGGGAGCTGTTTTTT
TRBJ2-7	.	.	TRBV19	CASKRAEVSYEQYF	TGTGCCAGTAAGAGGGCGGAGGTTTCCTACGAGCAGTACTTC
TRBJ1-2	.	.	TRBV28	CASSTHGGGRVGGYTF	TGTGCCAGCAGTACTCATGGGGGAGGGAGGGTTGGGGGCTACACCTTC
TRBJ1-5	.	.	TRBV23-1	CASSQSDSVLENQPQHF	TGCGCCAGCAGTCAATCGGATTCGGTTTTGGAGAATCAGCCCCAGCATTTT
TRBJ1-2	.	.	TRBV5-4	CASSLAGNPNYGYTF	TGTGCCAGCAGCTTGGCAGGGAATCCTAACTATGGCTACACCTTC
TRBJ1-5	.	TRBD1	TRBV5-1	CASRGTATSNQPQHF	TGCGCCAGCAGGGGGACAGCTACGAGCAATCAGCCCCAGCATTTT
TRBJ1-2	.	.	TRBV30	CAWRQGSNYGYTF	TGTGCCTGGAGGCAGGGATCTAACTATGGCTACACCTTC
TRBJ2-5	few	.	TRBV5-4	CASSFYQETQYF	TGTGCCAGCAGCTTCTACCAAGAGACCCAGTACTTC
TRBJ2-7	.	.	TRBV9	CASSLGASSYEQYF	TGTGCCAGCAGCCTTGGAGCGAGCTCCTACGAGCAGTACTTC
TRBJ2-1	.	TRBD2	TRBV7-2	CASSLVGGSWNEQFF	TGTGCCAGCAGCTTAGTGGGGGGGTCGTGGAATGAGCAGTTCTTC